This T cell receptor (beta chain) is from a study of T cell responses to AZD1222 COVID-19 vaccine. Findings and caveats of the study: Mostly white British, mostly female donors; authors suggested clonal diversity may be underestimated.

Of note for this clone: The target antigen is unknown.

CDR3 length equals 15 residues. Germline V lookup: CDR1 MNHEY, CDR2 SVGAGI. V gave up 5 bases and J gave up 8 bases, with 18 bases separating them. Libraries were prepared by immunoSEQ multiplex PCR; TCRdb keeps only in-frame clonotypes and omits some of them. The sample has about 180,000 clones, just under 95% seen once. The source of this sequence is an adult who received the MenACWY meningococcal vaccine as a control. The sequencing here drew on peripheral blood, taken 28 days after the second dose of the MenACWY control vaccine. This rearrangement joins TRBV6-5 to TRBJ1-4, with D tentatively TRBD1 (6 bases). The CDR3 region is CASSRTDSLKEKLFF. CDR3 DNA: TGTGCCAGCAGTCGTACGGACAGCCTTAAAGAAAAACTGTTTTTT.